This passage covers 22 T cell receptor beta chains from one sample sequenced in a study of regulatory T cells in long-lasting Graves disease. Construction of the TCR beta libraries employed iRepertoire HTBI primers in conjunction with Arm-PCR of CDR3 regions. TCRdb reprocessed the multiplex PCR reads via MiXCR and lists one record per CDR3 protein. The data contain roughly 610,000 distinct CDR3 sequences, about 16% of them singletons. Indicated time point: newly diagnosed GD, antithyroid drugs for less than 3 months. PBMC RNA was the source of the TCR library. This sample also belongs to another study, concerning T cells in Graves' hyperthyroidism and ophthalmopathy.

Sequences were derived from peripheral blood mononuclear cells (PBMCs), sampled at new diagnosis, from a patient treated with antithyroid drugs. The origin of the receptors is a young woman with Graves disease.

This clonotype was detected a few times. The chain recombines TRBV15 with TRBJ1-2; D is ambiguous. The CDR3 has 15 residues. The V and J ends lost 0 bases and 0 bases respectively, with 8 bases between them. Germline V gene data show CDR1 as LNHNV and CDR2 as YYDKDF (reference sequence). CDR3 loop: CATSRDTDANYGYTF. For the CDR3, the DNA is TGTGCCACCAGCAGAGATACAGACGCTAACTATGGCTACACCTTC.

J is TRBJ1-1 and V is TRBV20-1; TRBD1 matches 9 bases. The length of the CDR3 is 13 residues. V lost 6 bases, J lost 7 bases, and 9 bases stayed unmatched. Germline CDR1 DFQATT, CDR2 SNEGSKA (reference sequence). The CDR3 DNA reads as TGCAGTGCCGAAACAGGGGGCTACGGTGAAGCTTTCTTT. It codes for CSAETGGYGEAFF.

The sample holds many counts of this clonotype. CDR3 sequence reads: CASSNDRVTTNEKLFF. The CDR3 DNA sequence: TGTGCCAGCAGCAATGACAGGGTGACAACTAATGAAAAACTGTTTTTT. The chain has TRBV2 and TRBJ1-4; 7 bases match TRBD1. With 6 bases clipped from V and 0 bases from J, the junction kept 7 bases outside the gene matches. Germline CDR1 SNHLY, CDR2 FYNNEI. The CDR3 is 16 amino acids.

The gene calls are TRBV30 and TRBJ2-7; possibly TRBD2 for D (6 bases). Trimming removed 5 bases from V and 2 bases from J, with 16 bases in between. Germline assignment: CDR1 GTSNPN and CDR2 SVGIG (reference sequence). The CDR3 covers 14 residues. CDR3 region: CAWDRGPGAYEQYF. The CDR3 DNA follows: TGTGCCTGGGACCGGGGTCCGGGGGCCTACGAGCAGTACTTC.

Only a few counts were recorded for this clonotype. The chain combines TRBV30 with TRBJ2-3; D is uncertain. The CDR3 runs to 14 residues. The V end was cut by 2 bases, the J end by 6 bases, with 15 bases between. Germline V lookup: CDR1 GTSNPN, CDR2 SVGIG (reference sequence). CDR3 sequence reads: CAWSPGFNGDTQYF. In nucleotides, the CDR3 is TGTGCCTGGAGTCCCGGGTTCAACGGGGATACGCAGTATTTT.

This clonotype came up a few times. This rearrangement joins TRBV28 to TRBJ1-5, with 8 bases that match TRBD1. Looked up from germline, CDR1 is MDHEN and CDR2 is SYDVKM. After removal of 4 bases from V and 2 bases from J, the junction contained 4 bases not matched to a gene. The CDR3 sequence is 15 residues long. The DNA for the CDR3 is TGTGCCAGCAGTTCCGACAGGGGCCGCAATCAGCCCCAGCATTTT. Protein sequence: CASSSDRGRNQPQHF.

This clonotype turned up a few times. This rearrangement joins TRBV2 to TRBJ1-6; 12 bases map to TRBD1. The CDR3 runs to 15 residues. The J segment lost 9 bases and the V segment lost 2 bases, leaving 2 bases of the junction unmatched. Germline assignment: CDR1 SNHLY and CDR2 FYNNEI. CDR3 amino acids: CASSELGQGASPLHF. Written as DNA, the CDR3 is TGTGCCAGCAGTGAACTGGGACAGGGGGCTTCACCCCTCCACTTT. The full variable domain, in which reference TRBV2 and TRBJ1-6 provide the parts outside the CDR3, is EPEVTQTPSHQVTQMGQEVILRCVPISNHLYFYWYRQILGQKVEFLVSFYNNEISEKSEIFDDQFSVERPDGSNFTLKIRSTKLEDSAMYFCASSELGQGASPLHFGNGTRLTVT.

This clonotype was seen more than once but under ten times. This chain uses TRBV6-1 with TRBJ1-1; 7 bases agree with TRBD1. CDR1 is MNHNS and CDR2 is SASEGT in the germline V gene. CDR3 size: 15 residues. The J segment lost 0 bases and the V segment lost 6 bases, leaving 7 bases of the junction unmatched. DNA of the CDR3: TGTGCCAGCAGGAGACAGGGCGGGATGAACACTGAAGCTTTCTTT. This encodes CASRRQGGMNTEAFF.

This clonotype was detected only a few times. V gene TRBV30 combines with J gene TRBJ1-4; 10 bases map to TRBD1. CDR3 size: 15 residues. Germline V gene lookup returns CDR1 GTSNPN and CDR2 SVGIG (reference sequence). V gave up 0 bases and J gave up 8 bases; unmatched junction bases: 6. The CDR3: CAWSVGQGEWEKLFF. CDR3 sequence (DNA): TGTGCCTGGAGTGTTGGACAGGGGGAGTGGGAAAAACTGTTTTTT.

This clonotype showed up many times. This chain joins TRBV27 and TRBJ2-1, with 9 bases that match TRBD1. After removal of 6 bases from V and 2 bases from J, the junction contained 5 bases not matched to a gene. Germline CDR1 and CDR2: MNHEY and SMNVEV (reference sequence). The CDR3 length is 15 residues. DNA of the CDR3: TGTGCCAGCAGCCCACGACAGGGGGCCTACAATGAGCAGTTCTTC. Translating gives CASSPRQGAYNEQFF.

V is TRBV18 and J is TRBJ2-1; the match to TRBD2 covers 7 bases. TRBJ2-5 explains the end of the DNA better; the J call may be wrong. The length of the CDR3 is 14 residues. The germline V gene encodes CDR1 KGHSH and CDR2 LQKENI. The DNA of the CDR3 is TGTGCCAGCTCACCTTCGGGAGGAGAAGAGACCCAGTACTTC. Protein: CASSPSGGEETQYF.

This clonotype was counted ten times or more. The V and J genes are TRBV2 and TRBJ2-1, with TRBD1 matching 8 bases. This CDR3 has 18 residues. V trimming: 3 bases; J trimming: 7 bases; junction bases outside the gene matches: 17. In germline, CDR1 is SNHLY, CDR2 FYNNEI. CDR3 nucleotide sequence: TGTGCCAGCAGTGATATGGGATTGGGTCAGGGGGCTTGGAATGAGCAGTTCTTC. As protein: CASSDMGLGQGAWNEQFF.

The genes are TRBV20-1 and TRBJ2-7; D gene uncertain. The CDR3 has 15 residues. Germline V gene sequence: CDR1 DFQATT, CDR2 SNEGSKA (reference sequence). V lost 6 bases and J lost 4, with 22 bases in between. CDR3 coding DNA: TGCAGTGCCATCCCCGGTGATGCGGTGACTTACGAGCAGTACTTC. Amino acid sequence: CSAIPGDAVTYEQYF.

In this sample, this clonotype turned up a few times. The chain combines TRBV12-3 or TRBV12-4 with TRBJ2-7; D gene ambiguous. This CDR3 is 16 amino acids long. V lost 5 bases to trimming and J lost 3 bases, with 20 bases between them. DNA of the CDR3: TGTGCCAGCAGTCCTCGCCGGGCCGCTGGAGTCTACGAGCAGTACTTC. It is translated as CASSPRRAAGVYEQYF.

This clonotype was found many times. This CDR3 is CASGYYGTEAFF. DNA for the CDR3: TGTGCCAGCGGCTACTATGGGACTGAAGCTTTCTTT. The rearrangement links TRBV27 to TRBJ1-1; unclear D gene. The CDR3 length is 12 residues. V was shortened by 8 bases and J by 5 bases, with 12 bases between the two germline ends. The germline V gene has CDR1 MNHEY and CDR2 SMNVEV (reference sequence).

This clonotype showed up just a few times. This sequence joins TRBV20-1 and TRBJ2-7; 9 bases fit TRBD2. The CDR3 runs to 14 residues. The V and J ends lost 5 bases and 7 bases, in that order; junction bases with no gene match: 12. Germline V gene data show CDR1 as DFQATT and CDR2 as SNEGSKA (reference sequence). The CDR3 DNA is TGCAGTGCTGGACCGGGACTAGCCTCAATAGAGCAGTACTTC. Residues: CSAGPGLASIEQYF.

This clonotype was observed a handful of times. V and J are TRBV9 and TRBJ2-3; D not certain. V was cut by 0 bases and J by 5 bases, with 4 bases left in between. The CDR3 covers 12 residues. The germline V gene encodes CDR1 SGDLS and CDR2 YYNGEE. The CDR3 loop reads CASSVVGDTQYF. CDR3 DNA sequence: TGTGCCAGCAGCGTAGTTGGAGATACGCAGTATTTT. The full variable domain, rest sourced from reference TRBV9 and TRBJ2-3, is DSGVTQTPKHLITATGQRVTLRCSPRSGDLSVYWYQQSLDQGLQFLIQYYNGEERAKGNILERFSAQQFPDLHSELNLSSLELGDSALYFCASSVVGDTQYFGPGTRLTVL.

This clonotype was counted between two and nine times. V is TRBV20-1 and J is TRBJ2-2, with unresolved D. Germline CDR1 is DFQATT and CDR2 is SNEGSKA (reference sequence). Trimming removed 5 bases from V and 4 bases from J, with 8 bases in between. This CDR3 region has 12 residues. The CDR3 DNA follows: TGCAGTGCTGATGATTCCACCGGGGAGCTGTTTTTT. It encodes CSADDSTGELFF.

This clonotype showed up many times. The gene calls are TRBV12-3 or TRBV12-4 and TRBJ2-7; D gene ambiguous. Between the trimmed V and J ends, which lost 3 bases and 3 bases, there was a span of 9 bases. The CDR3 is 13 amino acids. CDR3 sequence: CASSFGRLYEQYF. Here the CDR3 DNA reads TGTGCCAGCAGTTTTGGGCGGCTCTACGAGCAGTACTTC.

The chain has TRBV6-4 and TRBJ1-2, with TRBD1 identical over 9 bases. This CDR3 is 14 amino acids long. The trim removed 3 bases at V and 8 bases at J, leaving 7 bases unmatched. From germline, CDR1 is MRHNA and CDR2 SNTAGT. CDR3 sequence: CASSEPGTGHGYTF. The CDR3 DNA is TGTGCCAGCAGTGAACCCGGGACAGGGCACGGCTACACCTTC.

As for this clonotype: A much larger clone lies one base from this, so it may be a read error. The chain has TRBV7-9 and TRBJ2-1; D unclear. Looked up from germline, CDR1 is SEHNR and CDR2 is FQNEAQ (reference sequence). This CDR3 spans 15 amino acids. The ends were cut back, 2 bases at V and 8 bases at J, with 16 bases in the middle. CDR3 DNA: TGTGCCAGCAGCTTAACAGAAAAAAAGGCCGATGAGCAGTTCTTC. This gives the protein CASSLTEKKADEQFF.

This clonotype was detected only a few times. The chain is built from TRBV4-1 and TRBJ2-7; 8 nucleotides line up with TRBD2. CDR3 length: 14 amino acids. Germline CDR1 is MGHRA and CDR2 is YSYEKL. V shed 8 bases and J 3 bases; nucleotides not matched to a gene: 9. The CDR3 here is CASGAGGNSYEQYF. The CDR3 coding sequence is TGCGCCAGCGGTGCGGGGGGCAATAGCTACGAGCAGTACTTC.